This TCR beta chain is from a study of cytomegalovirus exposure and HLA in healthy donors. As for the study in general: A later analysis reported the same platform for the 110 or so validation repertoires and the 500 to 700 first-cohort repertoires.

Per the germline V gene, CDR1 is LNHDA and CDR2 is SQIVND (reference sequence). The trim removed 10 bases at V and 5 bases at J, leaving 9 bases unmatched. CDR3 length: 14 amino acids. TCRdb keeps only in-frame clones here, not all; method: immunoSEQ multiplex PCR. The sample holds 150,000 or so clones, 85% to 90% seen once. The donors were in the approximately 130-subject validation cohort; that cohort was separate from the roughly 700-subject first cohort. The sample comprised PBMCs. The sequence came from a woman aged 18-29 years in good health and CMV-seropositive. J is TRBJ2-3 and V is TRBV19; 10 bases fit TRBD1. CDR3 sequence reads: CATGTGVVVDTQYF. Written as DNA, the CDR3 is TGTGCCACCGGGACAGGGGTGGTTGTAGATACGCAGTATTTT. The entire variable domain, with the rest obtained from reference TRBV19 and TRBJ2-3, is as follows: DGGITQSPKYLFRKEGQNVTLSCEQNLNHDAMYWYRQDPGQGLRLIYYSQIVNDFQKGDIAEGYSVSREKKESFPLTVTSAQKNPTAFYLCATGTGVVVDTQYFGPGTRLTVL.